These T cell receptor beta chains were read from a single sample in a study of blood T cell repertoires in COVID-19. Clones were sequenced by immunoSEQ multiplex PCR, and TCRdb holds only the in-frame ones, with some missing. The sample lists fewer than 45,000 clones, around four fifths occurring once. Sequenced input: peripheral blood. All receptors come from a man between 45 and 60 years old with active COVID-19. Both conserved end residues are part of each CDR3. The order of the fields is D gene, V gene, J gene, CDR3 DNA, CDR3 protein. A D gene is named only where the DNA matches it firmly.

d_call: TRBD2
v_call: TRBV28
j_call: TRBJ2-3
cdr3_nt: TGTGCCAGCAGTCTAAGCGGGGGGGCCGGAAATACGCAGTATTTT
cdr3_aa: CASSLSGGAGNTQYF

d_call: NA
v_call: TRBV9
j_call: TRBJ1-1
cdr3_nt: TGTGCCAGCAGCCAGGGACAGAACACTGAAGCTTTCTTT
cdr3_aa: CASSQGQNTEAFF

d_call: NA
v_call: TRBV4-3
j_call: TRBJ2-4
cdr3_nt: TGCGCCAGCAGCCAAGATTTTTTAGTAGCCAAAAACATTCAGTACTTC
cdr3_aa: CASSQDFLVAKNIQYF

d_call: NA
v_call: TRBV9
j_call: TRBJ1-5
cdr3_nt: TGTGCCAGCAGCGCCCGAAGGACAGATGCCCGACGTAGCAATCAGCCCCAGCATTTT
cdr3_aa: CASSARRTDARRSNQPQHF

d_call: TRBD1
v_call: TRBV27
j_call: TRBJ2-7
cdr3_nt: TGTGCCAGCAGCCGGGACAGCTACGAGCAGTACTTC
cdr3_aa: CASSRDSYEQYF

d_call: NA
v_call: TRBV9
j_call: TRBJ1-1
cdr3_nt: TGTGCCAGCAGGCCGGGGGGGCAGAACACTGAAGCTTTCTTT
cdr3_aa: CASRPGGQNTEAFF

d_call: NA
v_call: TRBV4-1
j_call: TRBJ2-7
cdr3_nt: TGCGCCAGCAGCCACCAGAGGACCTACGAGCAGTACTTC
cdr3_aa: CASSHQRTYEQYF

d_call: NA
v_call: TRBV7-9
j_call: TRBJ1-1
cdr3_nt: TGTGCCAGCAGCTTAGCGGCTGTAAACATGAACACTGAAGCTTTCTTT
cdr3_aa: CASSLAAVNMNTEAFF

d_call: NA
v_call: TRBV7-6
j_call: TRBJ2-1
cdr3_nt: TGTGCCAGCAGCTTAAGGCAGGGGTCCTACAATGAGCAGTTCTTC
cdr3_aa: CASSLRQGSYNEQFF

d_call: NA
v_call: TRBV2
j_call: TRBJ2-1
cdr3_nt: TGTGCCAGCAATTTCGCGGGGCGCTCCTACAATGAGCAGTTCTTC
cdr3_aa: CASNFAGRSYNEQFF

d_call: NA
v_call: TRBV7-9
j_call: TRBJ2-7
cdr3_nt: TGTGCCAGCAGCTATTCCGGGACATCCTCCTACGAGCAGTACTTC
cdr3_aa: CASSYSGTSSYEQYF

d_call: TRBD1
v_call: TRBV10-1
j_call: TRBJ2-1
cdr3_nt: TGCGCCAGCAATGAAGGACAGGGGGTCATCGATGAGCAGTTCTTC
cdr3_aa: CASNEGQGVIDEQFF

d_call: NA
v_call: TRBV7-2
j_call: TRBJ1-1
cdr3_nt: TGTGCCAGCAGCCCTTGGTTGGCGAACACTGAAGCTTTCTTT
cdr3_aa: CASSPWLANTEAFF

d_call: TRBD2
v_call: TRBV9
j_call: TRBJ2-5
cdr3_nt: TGTGCCAGCAGCCCTAGCGGGGGGGGATACAGGTATCAAGAGACCCAGTACTTC
cdr3_aa: CASSPSGGGYRYQETQYF

d_call: TRBD2
v_call: TRBV4-3
j_call: TRBJ2-2
cdr3_nt: TGCGCCAGCAGCCCTGGGGGGAGGGACACCGGGGAGCTGTTTTTT
cdr3_aa: CASSPGGRDTGELFF

d_call: NA
v_call: TRBV2
j_call: TRBJ1-3
cdr3_nt: TGTGCCAGCAGTGACCCAGGGACTGGAAACACCATATATTTT
cdr3_aa: CASSDPGTGNTIYF

d_call: NA
v_call: TRBV27
j_call: TRBJ1-3
cdr3_nt: TGTGCCACCGTGAGCTCTGGAAACACCATATATTTT
cdr3_aa: CATVSSGNTIYF

d_call: TRBD2
v_call: TRBV5-1
j_call: TRBJ2-5
cdr3_nt: TGCGCCAGCAGCTCAACCGGGACTAACCAAGAGACCCAGTACTTC
cdr3_aa: CASSSTGTNQETQYF

d_call: NA
v_call: TRBV12-2
j_call: TRBJ1-6
cdr3_nt: TGTGCAAGTCGCTTAGGGGCAGGCTCCTATAATTCACCCCTCCACTTT
cdr3_aa: CASRLGAGSYNSPLHF

d_call: NA
v_call: TRBV7-8
j_call: TRBJ1-5
cdr3_nt: TGTGCCAGCAGCTTACTGGAGAATCAGCCCCAGCATTTT
cdr3_aa: CASSLLENQPQHF

d_call: NA
v_call: TRBV10-2
j_call: TRBJ1-5
cdr3_nt: TGCGCCAGCAGTTCCCTCGGGGGGGGCAATCAGCCCCAGCATTTT
cdr3_aa: CASSSLGGGNQPQHF